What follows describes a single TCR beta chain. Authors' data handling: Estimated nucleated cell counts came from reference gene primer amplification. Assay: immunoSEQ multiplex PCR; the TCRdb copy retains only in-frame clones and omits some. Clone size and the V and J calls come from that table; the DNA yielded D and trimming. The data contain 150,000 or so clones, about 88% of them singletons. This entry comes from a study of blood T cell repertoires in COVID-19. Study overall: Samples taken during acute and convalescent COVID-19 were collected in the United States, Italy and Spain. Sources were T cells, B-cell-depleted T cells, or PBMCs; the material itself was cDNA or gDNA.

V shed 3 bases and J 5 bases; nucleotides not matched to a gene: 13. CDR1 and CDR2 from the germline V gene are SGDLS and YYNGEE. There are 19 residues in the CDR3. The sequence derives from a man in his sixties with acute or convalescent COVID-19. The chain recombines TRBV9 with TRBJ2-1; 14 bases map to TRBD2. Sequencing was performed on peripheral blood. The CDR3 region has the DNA TGTGCCAGCAGCGGCGGGGGGACTAGCGGGAGAGGAGGTCACAATGAGCAGTTCTTC. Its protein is CASSGGGTSGRGGHNEQFF.